Each of the 2 T cell receptor beta chains below was sequenced from the same sample in a study of radiation and T cells in renal cell carcinoma. Specified treatment: 15 Gy SBRT to primary tumor, nephrectomy 4 weeks later. The table came from immunoSEQ multiplex PCR; TCRdb's copy has only in-frame clones and leaves some out. The repertoire holds around 20,000 clones, with roughly half as singletons. The material sequenced was tumor tissue, taken from a patient whose treatment included radiotherapy and nephrectomy. The receptors stem from a woman in her 50s with renal cell carcinoma.

This sequence joins TRBV6-5 and TRBJ1-2; D is ambiguous. The CDR3 contains 15 residues. V dropped 6 bases and J dropped 4 bases, with 18 bases sitting between them. The germline V gene has CDR1 MNHEY and CDR2 SVGAGI. The CDR3: CASSLAIRGSYGYTF. CDR3 nucleotide sequence: TGTGCCAGCAGCTTGGCCATTCGGGGAAGCTATGGCTACACCTTC.

The table lists this clone with a count of one. The chain has TRBV2 and TRBJ1-2, with a weak D call TRBD1 (6 bases). The CDR3 runs 15 residues. Per germline, CDR1 SNHLY and CDR2 FYNNEI. With 7 bases removed from V and 3 bases from J, the gap between germline ends came to 18 bases. The chain's CDR3 is CASKRGALLDYGYTF. CDR3 nucleotide sequence: TGTGCCAGCAAACGGGGGGCATTACTCGACTATGGCTACACCTTC. Using reference TRBV2 and TRBJ1-2 for the parts outside the CDR3, the full variable domain is EPEVTQTPSHQVTQMGQEVILRCVPISNHLYFYWYRQILGQKVEFLVSFYNNEISEKSEIFDDQFSVERPDGSNFTLKIRSTKLEDSAMYFCASKRGALLDYGYTFGSGTRLTVV.